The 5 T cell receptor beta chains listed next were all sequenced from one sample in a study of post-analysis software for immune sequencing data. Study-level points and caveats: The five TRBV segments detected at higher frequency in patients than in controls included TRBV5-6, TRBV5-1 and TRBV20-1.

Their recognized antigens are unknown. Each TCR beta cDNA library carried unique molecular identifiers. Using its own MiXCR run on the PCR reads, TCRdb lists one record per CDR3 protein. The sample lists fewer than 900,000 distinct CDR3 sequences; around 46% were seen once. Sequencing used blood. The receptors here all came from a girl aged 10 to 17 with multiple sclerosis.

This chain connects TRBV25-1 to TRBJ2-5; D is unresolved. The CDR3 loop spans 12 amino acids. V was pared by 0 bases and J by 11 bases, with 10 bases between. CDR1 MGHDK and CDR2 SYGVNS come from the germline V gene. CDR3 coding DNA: TGTGCCAGCAGTGAATATGGCAATGAGCAGTACTTC. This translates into CASSEYGNEQYF.

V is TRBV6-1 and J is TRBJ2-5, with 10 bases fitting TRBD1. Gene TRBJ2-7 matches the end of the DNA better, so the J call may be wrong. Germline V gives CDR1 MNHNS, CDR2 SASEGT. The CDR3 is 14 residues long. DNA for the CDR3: TGTGCCAGCAACTCCGGGACAGGGGTAGGCGAGCAGTACTTC. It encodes CASNSGTGVGEQYF.

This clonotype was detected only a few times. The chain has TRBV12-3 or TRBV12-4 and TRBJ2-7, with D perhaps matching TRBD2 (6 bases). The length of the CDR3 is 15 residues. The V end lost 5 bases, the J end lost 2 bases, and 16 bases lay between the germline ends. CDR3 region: CASSRNTGGPYEQYF. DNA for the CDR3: TGTGCCAGCAGTCGAAATACCGGGGGACCCTACGAGCAGTACTTC.

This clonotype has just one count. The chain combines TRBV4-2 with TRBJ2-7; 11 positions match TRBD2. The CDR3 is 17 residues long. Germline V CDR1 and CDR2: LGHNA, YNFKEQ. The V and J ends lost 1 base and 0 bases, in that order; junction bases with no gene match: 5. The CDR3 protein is CASSQGGLADSSYEQYF. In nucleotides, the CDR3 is TGTGCCAGCAGCCAAGGGGGACTAGCGGATAGCTCCTACGAGCAGTACTTC.

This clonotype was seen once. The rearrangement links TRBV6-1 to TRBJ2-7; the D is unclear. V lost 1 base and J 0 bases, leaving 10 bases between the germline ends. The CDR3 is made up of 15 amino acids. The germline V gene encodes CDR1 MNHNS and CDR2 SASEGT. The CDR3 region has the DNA TGTGCCAGCAGTGAAGAACACCCGAGCTCCTACGAGCAGTACTTC. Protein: CASSEEHPSSYEQYF.